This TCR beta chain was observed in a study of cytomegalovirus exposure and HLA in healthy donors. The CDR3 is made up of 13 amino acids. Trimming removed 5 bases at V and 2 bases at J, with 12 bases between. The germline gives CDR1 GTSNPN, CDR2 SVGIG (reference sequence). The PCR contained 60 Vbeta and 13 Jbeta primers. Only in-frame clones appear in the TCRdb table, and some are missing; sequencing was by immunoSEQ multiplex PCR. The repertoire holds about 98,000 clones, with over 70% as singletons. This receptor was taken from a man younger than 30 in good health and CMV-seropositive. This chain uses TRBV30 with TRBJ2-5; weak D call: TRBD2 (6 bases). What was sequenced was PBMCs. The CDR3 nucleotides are TGTGCCTGGGCTAAGCGGGCTCAAGAGACCCAGTACTTC. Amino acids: CAWAKRAQETQYF.